This is a list of T cell receptor beta chains from one sample in a study of T-cell reconstitution after alpha-beta-depleted transplantation in children. TCRdb reprocessed the PCR reads with MiXCR, giving one entry per CDR3 protein. This table has roughly 280,000 distinct CDR3 sequences, around 10% appearing once. This material consisted of peripheral blood, taken 180 days after TCRalphabeta/CD19-depleted stem cell transplant. The receptors were sampled from a male patient between 2 and 10 years old who had a stem cell transplant for chronic granulomatous disease, so the T cells may come from the graft donor. Each CDR3 is given with its conserved first and last residue. The D gene is left open where the match is weak. Size tells how often a clone was seen (once, few, many) or the class of an expanded clone, and some rows leave it out.

len	j_gene	d_gene	abundance	v_gene	CDR3nt	CDR3aa
17	TRBJ2-3	NA	many	TRBV5-1	TGCGCCAGCAGCCAGGGGCCAGGCGGGTCAAGCACAGATACGCAGTATTTT	CASSQGPGGSSTDTQYF
15	TRBJ2-1	TRBD2	many	TRBV27	TGTGCCAGCAGCACACCTAGCGGGAACCGCTATGAGCAGTTCTTC	CASSTPSGNRYEQFF
14	TRBJ2-7	NA	many	TRBV5-1	TGCGCCAGCAGCTTGGGAGGACAGAACTACGAGCAGTACTTC	CASSLGGQNYEQYF
13	TRBJ1-4	NA	many	TRBV15	TGTGCCACCAGCAGGAGGGTTGACGAAAAACTGTTTTTT	CATSRRVDEKLFF
13	TRBJ2-7	NA	many	TRBV28	TGTGCCAGCAGTTTAGGTCACCTTTACGAGCAGTACTTC	CASSLGHLYEQYF
15	TRBJ2-6	NA	many	TRBV7-7	TGTGCCAGCAGCCCGGGGGCTACTGGGGCCAACGTCCTGACTTTC	CASSPGATGANVLTF
12	TRBJ2-1	NA	many	TRBV5-1	TGCGCCAGCAGCTTGGGTTTCGGGGAGCAGTTCTTC	CASSLGFGEQFF
14	TRBJ2-1	TRBD2	many	TRBV20-1	TGCAGTGCTAGACCGACTAGCGGCCTCGATGAGCAGTTCTTC	CSARPTSGLDEQFF
16	TRBJ1-5	TRBD1	many	TRBV3-1	TGTGCCAGCAGCCAAGGGACAGGAGGGAGCAATCAGCCCCAGCATTTT	CASSQGTGGSNQPQHF
11	TRBJ1-1	NA	many	TRBV3-1	TGTGCCAGCAGCCAAGATCACGAAGCTTTCTTT	CASSQDHEAFF
10	TRBJ1-1	NA	many	TRBV20-1	TGCAGTGTGGGTGAAGCTGAAGCTTTCTTT	CSVGEAEAFF
14	TRBJ1-6	NA	many	TRBV7-3	TGTGCCAGCAGCTTAGGGCAGGTCAATTCACCCCTCCACTTT	CASSLGQVNSPLHF
15	TRBJ2-1	NA	NA	TRBV3-1	TGTGCCAGCAGCCGCCGACTAGATTGGAGCAATGAGCAGTTCTTC	CASSRRLDWSNEQFF
14	TRBJ1-3	NA	many	TRBV9	TGTGCCAGCAGCGTGGACACCTCTGGAAACACCATATATTTT	CASSVDTSGNTIYF
14	TRBJ1-6	TRBD1	many	TRBV12-3/TRBV12-4	TGTGCCAGCAGACCGGGACAGGGTAATTCACCCCTCCACTTT	CASRPGQGNSPLHF
14	TRBJ2-7	NA	many	TRBV14	TGTGCCAGCAGCGGAAACGGCCAGTCCTACGAGCAGTACTTC	CASSGNGQSYEQYF
13	TRBJ2-7	NA	many	TRBV7-9	TGTGCCAGCAGCGGAACAGGGTTGCACGAGCAGTACTTC	CASSGTGLHEQYF
13	TRBJ2-2	NA	few	TRBV7-9	TGTGCCCCCAGGAGGGGCCCCACCGGGGAGCTGTTTTTT	CAPRRGPTGELFF
16	TRBJ2-1	NA	many	TRBV20-1	TGCAGTGCTAGAGATATACACGGAAGCTCCTACAATGAGCAGTTCTTC	CSARDIHGSSYNEQFF
16	TRBJ2-2	TRBD2	many	TRBV5-6	TGTGCCAGCAGCTCACCGGGGAGGGCGAACACCGGGGAGCTGTTTTTT	CASSSPGRANTGELFF
15	TRBJ2-2	TRBD2	NA	TRBV30	TGTGCCTGGAGCCCAGCGGGAGGGTGGACCGGGGAGCTGTTTTTT	CAWSPAGGWTGELFF
13	TRBJ1-1	NA	many	TRBV29-1	TGCAGCGTTGATCCCAGTTTGAACACTGAAGCTTTCTTT	CSVDPSLNTEAFF
14	TRBJ1-2	NA	many	TRBV28	TGTGCCAGCAGCCTAACCGGGACGGGCTATGGCTACACCTTC	CASSLTGTGYGYTF
12	TRBJ1-2	TRBD1	many	TRBV29-1	TGCAGCGTGAGGACAGGAACTTATGGCTACACCTTC	CSVRTGTYGYTF
18	TRBJ2-2	NA	many	TRBV24-1	TGTGCCACCCAGGGGGGCTATAACCCTCAAGGGGGAACCGGGGAGCTGTTTTTT	CATQGGYNPQGGTGELFF
12	TRBJ2-7	TRBD1	many	TRBV5-1	TGCGCCAGCAGCTCTGACAGGGAGGAGCAGTACTTC	CASSSDREEQYF
16	TRBJ2-5	TRBD2	many	TRBV7-8	TGTGCCAGCAGCTTAGTGTCGCGGGAGGGCCCCAAGACCCAGTACTTC	CASSLVSREGPKTQYF
15	TRBJ2-5	NA	many	TRBV29-1	TGCAGCGGCCTCCCGGGCAGCGCTCTCGGAGAGACCCAGTACTTC	CSGLPGSALGETQYF
18	TRBJ2-1	NA	many	TRBV14	TGTGCCAGCAGCCCCCCGGGAATGGGCGGGATGTCCTACAATGAGCAGTTCTTC	CASSPPGMGGMSYNEQFF